Shown below are 21 T cell receptor beta chains from a single sample sequenced in a study of cytomegalovirus exposure and HLA in healthy donors. The PCR used 60 Vbeta and 13 Jbeta primers. The protocol was immunoSEQ multiplex PCR, while the TCRdb copy is restricted to in-frame clones and leaves out a portion. The sample has about 100,000 clones; roughly 69% are singletons. Sequencing used PBMCs. These TCRs come from a man aged 25 to 40 in good health and CMV-seropositive.

This chain uses TRBV28 with TRBJ2-2; D is possibly TRBD1 (7 bases). Deletions cut 3 bases from V and 6 bases from J, with 11 bases between. Looked up from germline, CDR1 is MDHEN and CDR2 is SYDVKM. The CDR3 runs to 14 residues. CDR3 in amino acids: CASSLDRRAGELFF. CDR3 nucleotide sequence: TGTGCCAGCAGTTTGGACAGGAGGGCCGGGGAGCTGTTTTTT.

CDR3 amino acids: CASRPQGANYGYTF. CDR3 DNA: TGTGCCAGTAGGCCACAGGGTGCTAACTATGGCTACACCTTC. The chain is built from TRBV19 and TRBJ1-2; a possible D gene is TRBD1 (6 bases). The germline V gene has CDR1 LNHDA and CDR2 SQIVND (reference sequence). The CDR3 has 14 amino acids. Trimming left V 6 bases short and J 0 bases short, with 11 bases between.

This clone was counted a single time. This chain uses TRBV5-6 with TRBJ1-1; 12 bases agree with TRBD1. Germline CDR1 and CDR2: SGHDT and YYEEEE. V was pared by 4 bases and J by 4 bases, with 8 bases of the junction left unmatched. The CDR3 covers 16 residues. The CDR3 DNA sequence: TGTGCCAGCAGCGCAGGGACAGGGGGCCTTATCACTGAAGCTTTCTTT. It encodes CASSAGTGGLITEAFF.

CDR3 nucleotide sequence: TGTGCCAGCAGCTTGGGTGGACAGGGGACTGATACGCAGTATTTT. Protein product: CASSLGGQGTDTQYF. The chain couples TRBV5-4 to TRBJ2-3; 9 bases line up with TRBD1. After removal of 0 bases from V and 6 bases from J, the junction contained 5 bases not matched to a gene. The CDR3 extends over 15 amino acids. Germline V gene sequence: CDR1 SGHNT, CDR2 YYREEE (reference sequence).

The chain is built from TRBV5-3 and TRBJ1-4, with D perhaps matching TRBD1 (6 bases). TRBV5-3 is annotated as an ORF whose role is uncertain. CDR3 length: 16 residues. The ends were cut back, 4 bases at V and 0 bases at J, with 13 bases in the middle. Written as DNA, the CDR3 is TGTGCCAGAAGCCCGTGGACAGTTGCAACTAATGAAAAACTGTTTTTT. Translated, it gives CARSPWTVATNEKLFF.

This chain joins TRBV7-9 and TRBJ1-2; possible D gene TRBD1, 6 bases. V was shortened by 4 bases and J by 8 bases, with 14 bases between the two germline ends. The germline V gene has CDR1 SEHNR and CDR2 FQNEAQ (reference sequence). This CDR3 has 13 amino acids. DNA of the CDR3: TGTGCCAGCAGCTATTCAGGGGCGGAAGGCTACACCTTC. Translated, it gives CASSYSGAEGYTF.

The V and J genes are TRBV4-1 and TRBJ2-7, with 7 positions matching TRBD2. The V gene end was trimmed by 0 bases and the J gene end by 4 bases; junction bases not matched to a gene: 21. Germline lookup yields CDR1 MGHRA and CDR2 YSYEKL. This CDR3 region has 20 residues. The CDR3: CASSQEEVGSPWGGWYEQYF. CDR3 DNA sequence: TGCGCCAGCAGCCAAGAAGAAGTGGGCAGTCCATGGGGGGGTTGGTACGAGCAGTACTTC.

The rearrangement links TRBV2 to TRBJ1-1; D might be TRBD1 (6 bases). V lost 6 bases and J lost 8, with 16 bases in between. The V gene's germline CDR1 is SNHLY and CDR2 FYNNEI. This CDR3 contains 13 residues. CDR3 sequence (DNA): TGTGCCAGCAGGGGTCACACTACAGGGGAAGCTTTCTTT. It yields the protein CASRGHTTGEAFF. Together with reference TRBV2 and TRBJ1-1, the CDR3 gives the full variable domain: EPEVTQTPSHQVTQMGQEVILRCVPISNHLYFYWYRQILGQKVEFLVSFYNNEISEKSEIFDDQFSVERPDGSNFTLKIRSTKLEDSAMYFCASRGHTTGEAFFGQGTRLTVV.

The chain recombines TRBV10-1 with TRBJ1-6; the match to TRBD1 covers 7 bases. This CDR3 is built from 12 residues. The germline CDR1 and CDR2 sequences are WNHNN and SYGVQD (reference sequence). The CDR3 here is CQGGLVNSPLHF. CDR3 nucleotides: TGCCAGGGGGGTCTGGTTAATTCACCCCTCCACTTT.

The CDR3 nucleotides read TGTGCCAGCCTACCGGGGGGGACACACTATGGCTACACCTTC. This encodes CASLPGGTHYGYTF. This chain links TRBV19 with TRBJ1-2, with D possibly TRBD1 on 6 matching bases. V lost 9 bases to trimming and J lost 3 bases, with 17 bases between them. The germline gives CDR1 LNHDA, CDR2 SQIVND (reference sequence). CDR3 length equals 14 residues.

The genes are TRBV7-2 and TRBJ1-1; TRBD1 is a possible D gene (6 bases). Germline CDR1 and CDR2: SGHTA and FQGNSA. The CDR3 is made up of 15 amino acids. Trimming took 1 base from V and 5 from J, leaving 14 bases between them. This chain's CDR3 is CASSLGARGRTEAFF. CDR3 DNA sequence: TGTGCCAGCAGCTTAGGGGCCAGGGGTAGGACTGAAGCTTTCTTT.

The rearrangement joins TRBV27 to TRBJ1-5, with 7 bases lining up with TRBD1. The CDR3 totals 15 residues. The germline V gene encodes CDR1 MNHEY and CDR2 SMNVEV (reference sequence). V shed 6 bases and J 3 bases; nucleotides not matched to a gene: 8. The CDR3 DNA reads TGTGCCAGCAGGGCCCTAGGGGGCCCCAATCAGCCCCAGCATTTT. It translates to CASRALGGPNQPQHF.

J is TRBJ2-5 and V is TRBV6-5; D is uncertain. The CDR3 length is 12 residues. V was cut by 10 bases and J by 5 bases, with 14 bases left in between. The V gene's germline CDR1 is MNHEY and CDR2 SVGAGI. DNA of the CDR3: TGTGCCACCATCGAGAACGGGGAGACCCAGTACTTC. This encodes CATIENGETQYF.

This clone was seen only a few times. V gene TRBV9 combines with J gene TRBJ2-1; TRBD2 matches 14 bases. Germline CDR1 reads SGDLS; CDR2 reads YYNGEE. Unmatched junction bases numbered 6, after V lost 4 bases and J lost 9 bases. The CDR3 consists of 15 residues. The CDR3 region has the DNA TGTGCCAGCAGCCCTCGGACTAGCGGGGGGACTGAGCAGTTCTTC. This translates into CASSPRTSGGTEQFF.

The rearrangement joins TRBV6-5 to TRBJ1-2, with no clear D. CDR1 MNHEY and CDR2 SVGAGI come from the germline V gene. This CDR3 is built from 14 residues. With 11 bases removed from V and 0 bases from J, the gap between germline ends came to 16 bases. The CDR3 loop is CACRGPQSNYGYTF. The CDR3 DNA follows: TGTGCCTGCCGAGGTCCCCAATCTAACTATGGCTACACCTTC.

The V and J genes are TRBV7-2 and TRBJ1-1; no reliable D call. Germline V gene lookup returns CDR1 SGHTA and CDR2 FQGNSA. The CDR3 has 14 amino acids. Deletions cut 4 bases from V and 5 bases from J, with 14 bases between. This CDR3 reads CASSSWAGGTEAFF. CDR3 nucleotide sequence: TGTGCCAGCAGCTCCTGGGCCGGAGGGACTGAAGCTTTCTTT.

The chain couples TRBV6-6 to TRBJ2-7; 7 bases are a match to TRBD1. Germline V gives CDR1 MNHNY, CDR2 SVGAGI (reference sequence). The CDR3 is 14 residues long. V lost 2 bases and J lost 2; bases outside the gene matches: 3. The CDR3 is CASSYPGQTYEQYF. CDR3 sequence (DNA): TGTGCCAGCAGTTACCCGGGACAGACCTACGAGCAGTACTTC.

This sequence joins TRBV10-2 and TRBJ1-2; D possibly corresponds to TRBD1 (5 bases). There are 15 residues in the CDR3. From germline, CDR1 is WSHSY and CDR2 SAAADI. The V and J ends lost 4 bases and 4 bases respectively, with 16 bases between them. The CDR3 region has the DNA TGCGCCAGCAGTGTACTACAGGAGCTGACCTATGGCTACACCTTC. The encoded protein is CASSVLQELTYGYTF.

This chain uses TRBV5-1 with TRBJ2-7; tentatively, D is TRBD1 (6 bases). The CDR3 covers 14 residues. Looked up from germline, CDR1 is SGHRS and CDR2 is YFSETQ. V was trimmed by 4 bases and J by 2 bases, leaving 13 bases between them. CDR3 protein: CASSLRDKTYEQYF. The DNA for the CDR3 is TGCGCCAGCAGCCTCCGGGACAAAACCTACGAGCAGTACTTC.

The rearrangement uses TRBV11-2 and TRBJ2-7, with TRBD1 matching over 10 bases. The CDR3 contains 14 residues. With V trimmed by 4 bases and J by 3 bases, 3 bases remained unmatched. Germline assignment: CDR1 SGHAT and CDR2 FQNNGV. In DNA form, the CDR3 reads TGTGCCAGCAGCTCGGACAGGGGGGGCTACGAGCAGTACTTC. Protein sequence: CASSSDRGGYEQYF.

This clone was picked up one time. V and J are TRBV21-1 and TRBJ2-7; TRBD1, as called in the table, went unchecked against the DNA. TRBV21-1 is listed as a pseudogene. CDR3 length equals 16 residues. The CDR3 reads CASSKVGDSDWLEQYF. DNA for the CDR3: TGTGCCAGCAGCAAAGTGGGGGACAGTGACTGGTTGGAGCAGTACTTC.